These T cell receptor beta chains were read from a single sample in a study of beta chain features in type 1 diabetes. TCRdb's table, derived via immunoSEQ multiplex PCR, lists solely in-frame clones and lacks some. The sample consists of about 190,000 clones, less than 10% of them appearing once. The sequenced sample consisted of central memory CD4+ T cells from blood. These TCRs come from a man aged 18 to 29 with type 1 diabetes. The CDR3 runs from the conserved cysteine through the conserved F or W. A D gene is named only where the DNA matches it firmly. Clone size is shown for a subset of rows, as once, few, many or a class of expanded clone.

>NA|TRBJ2-7|TRBV30|NA
TGTGCCTGGAACAGGGACCTAGGGTACGAGCAGTACTTC
CAWNRDLGYEQYF
>NA|TRBJ2-2|TRBV28|TRBD2
TGTGCCAGCAGGCGGGGGACGAACACCGGGGAGCTGTTTTTT
CASRRGTNTGELFF
>NA|TRBJ2-2|TRBV5-4|NA
TGTGCCAGCAGCTTGGCCACAGGGACCGGGGAGCTGTTTTTT
CASSLATGTGELFF
>few|TRBJ2-2|TRBV4-3|NA
TGCGCCAGCAGCCAAGGAGACGGGTACGGCGGGGAGCTGTTTTTT
CASSQGDGYGGELFF
>NA|TRBJ1-5|TRBV28|NA
TGTGCCAGCAGCTCCATCTATAGCAATCAGCCCCAGCATTTT
CASSSIYSNQPQHF
>few|TRBJ2-1|TRBV10-3|TRBD2
TGTGCCATGAAGGGCGGACTAGCGGGAGGTGAGCAGTTCTTC
CAMKGGLAGGEQFF
>NA|TRBJ2-1|TRBV10-3|NA
TGTGCCATCAGTGCGAGTACCTTGCACAATGAGCAGTTCTTC
CAISASTLHNEQFF
>few|TRBJ2-7|TRBV28|NA
TGTGCCAGCAGTTACGCCGGGGGGCAGGGCTACGAGCAGTACTTC
CASSYAGGQGYEQYF
>few|TRBJ2-5|TRBV28|TRBD1
TGTGCCAGCAGTCCTACAGGGGTGGAGACCCAGTACTTC
CASSPTGVETQYF
>few|TRBJ2-7|TRBV10-3|NA
TGTGCCATCAGTGAGCCGTTTGGAGGGTCCTACGAGCAGTACTTC
CAISEPFGGSYEQYF
>NA|TRBJ2-5|TRBV2|NA
TGTGCCAGCAGTGTAGTTGAAGAGACCCAGTACTTC
CASSVVEETQYF
>many|TRBJ1-4|TRBV2|NA
TGTGCCAGCAGTCAACATGGGAGTGAAAAACTGTTTTTT
CASSQHGSEKLFF
>NA|TRBJ2-5|TRBV7-8|NA
TGTGCCAGCAGCACGACGAGGAACGGAGAGACCCAGTACTTC
CASSTTRNGETQYF
>NA|TRBJ1-1|TRBV28|NA
TGTGCCACACAGGGATTTGTGAACACTGAAGCTTTCTTT
CATQGFVNTEAFF
>NA|TRBJ2-7|TRBV10-3|NA
TGTGCCATCAGTGAGGGTGGGGGGGGCCACGAGCAGTACTTC
CAISEGGGGHEQYF
>NA|TRBJ2-7|TRBV5-1|NA
TGCGCCAGCCAGGAGGGCGGAACCTACGAGCAGTACTTC
CASQEGGTYEQYF
>few|TRBJ2-1|TRBV25-1|NA
TGTGCCAGCAGTGACCTGGGAGGGGGCAATGAGCAGTTCTTC
CASSDLGGGNEQFF
>few|TRBJ1-1|TRBV19|TRBD1
TGTGCCAGTAGTCTAGGACAGGGAAGGACTGAAGCTTTCTTT
CASSLGQGRTEAFF
>few|TRBJ2-3|TRBV29-1|TRBD1
TGCAGCGCCTGGGCCAGGGGGATCACAGATACGCAGTATTTT
CSAWARGITDTQYF
>few|TRBJ2-6|TRBV2|NA
TGTGCCAGCAGTTCAGGGTCGGGGGCCAACGTCCTGACTTTC
CASSSGSGANVLTF
>NA|TRBJ2-3|TRBV2|NA
TGTGCCAGCAGTGAAAGGGGGAGCTACACAAATACGCAGTATTTT
CASSERGSYTNTQYF
>many|TRBJ2-5|TRBV19|TRBD2
TGTGCCAGTAGTACCGGATGGCTAGCGGGGTCCCAAGAGACCCAGTACTTC
CASSTGWLAGSQETQYF
>few|TRBJ1-1|TRBV7-2|NA
TGTGCCAGCAGCTTACAAATGAACACTGAAGCTTTCTTT
CASSLQMNTEAFF
>NA|TRBJ2-4|TRBV2|NA
TGTGCCAGCAGTGAAGAGATGGAGGACATTCAGTACTTC
CASSEEMEDIQYF
>NA|TRBJ2-3|TRBV9|NA
TGTGCCAGCGGGGGGACCGGTGATACGCAGTATTTT
CASGGTGDTQYF
>NA|TRBJ2-1|TRBV5-1|NA
TGCGCCAGCAGCCTCCCACGCGACAATGAGCAGTTCTTC
CASSLPRDNEQFF
>NA|TRBJ2-3|TRBV7-2|NA
TGTGCCAGCAGCCCTTACTTAGCGGTGGGGACCCGCACAGATACGCAGTATTTT
CASSPYLAVGTRTDTQYF
>few|TRBJ2-7|TRBV6-5|NA
TGTGCCAGCAGTTACGTGGGACTCCCGTACGAGCAGTACTTC
CASSYVGLPYEQYF
>NA|TRBJ2-3|TRBV7-9|NA
TGTGCCAGCAGCTTAGCCGTCTTGGGCGAAACAGATACGCAGTATTTT
CASSLAVLGETDTQYF